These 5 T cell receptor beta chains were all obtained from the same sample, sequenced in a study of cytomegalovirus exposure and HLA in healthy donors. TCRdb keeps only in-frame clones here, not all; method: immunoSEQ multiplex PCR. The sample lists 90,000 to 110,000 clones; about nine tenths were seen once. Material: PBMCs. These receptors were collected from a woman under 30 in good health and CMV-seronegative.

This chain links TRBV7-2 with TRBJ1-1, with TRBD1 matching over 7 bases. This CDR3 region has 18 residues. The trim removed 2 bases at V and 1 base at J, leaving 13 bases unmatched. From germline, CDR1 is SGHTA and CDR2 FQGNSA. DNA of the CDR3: TGTGCCAGCAGCTTATTGCTAGGGGGCCAGGGGAGGAACACTGAAGCTTTCTTT. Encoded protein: CASSLLLGGQGRNTEAFF.

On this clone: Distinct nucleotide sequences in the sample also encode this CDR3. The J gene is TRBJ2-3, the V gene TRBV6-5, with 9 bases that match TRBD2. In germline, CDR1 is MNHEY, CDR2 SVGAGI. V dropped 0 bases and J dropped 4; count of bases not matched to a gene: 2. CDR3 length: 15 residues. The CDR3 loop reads CASSYSAGGADTQYF. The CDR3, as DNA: TGTGCCAGCAGTTACTCTGCGGGAGGGGCAGATACGCAGTATTTT.

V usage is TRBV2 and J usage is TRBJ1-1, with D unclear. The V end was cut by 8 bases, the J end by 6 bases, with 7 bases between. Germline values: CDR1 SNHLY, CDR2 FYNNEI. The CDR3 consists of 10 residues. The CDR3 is CASSYPEAFF. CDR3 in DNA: TGTGCCAGCTCTTATCCTGAAGCTTTCTTT.

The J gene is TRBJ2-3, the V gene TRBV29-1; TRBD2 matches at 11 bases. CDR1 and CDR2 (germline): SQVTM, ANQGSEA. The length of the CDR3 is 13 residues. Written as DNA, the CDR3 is TGCACCGGGACTAGCGGACTCACAGATACGCAGTATTTT. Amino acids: CTGTSGLTDTQYF.

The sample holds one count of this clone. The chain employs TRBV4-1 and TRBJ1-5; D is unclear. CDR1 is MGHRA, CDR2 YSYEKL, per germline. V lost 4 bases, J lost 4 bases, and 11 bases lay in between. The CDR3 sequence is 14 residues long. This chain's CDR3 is CASSPTAINQPQHF. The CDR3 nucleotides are TGCGCCAGCAGCCCCACAGCTATTAATCAGCCCCAGCATTTT.